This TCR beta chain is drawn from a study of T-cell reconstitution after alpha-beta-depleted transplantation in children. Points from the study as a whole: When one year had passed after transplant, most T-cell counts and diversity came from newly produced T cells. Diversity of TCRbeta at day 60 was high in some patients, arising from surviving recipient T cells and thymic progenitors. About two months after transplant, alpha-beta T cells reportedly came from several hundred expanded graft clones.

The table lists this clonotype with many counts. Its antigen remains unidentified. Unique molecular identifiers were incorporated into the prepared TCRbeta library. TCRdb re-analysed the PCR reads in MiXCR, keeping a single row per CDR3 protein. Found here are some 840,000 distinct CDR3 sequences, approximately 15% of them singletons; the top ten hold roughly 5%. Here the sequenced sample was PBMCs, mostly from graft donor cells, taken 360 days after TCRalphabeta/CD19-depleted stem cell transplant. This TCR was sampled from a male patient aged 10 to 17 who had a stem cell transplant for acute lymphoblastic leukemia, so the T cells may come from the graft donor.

CDR3 residues: CASSWTSGSSYEQYF. The CDR3 bases are TGTGCCAGCAGTTGGACTAGCGGAAGCTCCTACGAGCAGTACTTC. This sequence joins TRBV27 and TRBJ2-7; 10 bases match TRBD2. CDR1 is MNHEY, CDR2 SMNVEV, per germline (reference sequence). J lost 0 bases, V lost 4 bases, and 3 bases had no gene match. The CDR3 runs to 15 residues.